This T cell receptor (beta chain) was sequenced during a study of human T cells and chemical hapten exposure. This clonotype is classed as medium-sized (0.01 to 0.1%). TCRdb recomputed calls from the RACE reads with MiXCR, one row per CDR3 protein. The sample yields roughly 53,000 distinct CDR3 sequences, approximately 9.9% seen once. Unmatched junction bases numbered 4, after V lost 6 bases and J lost 4 bases. Germline V lookup: CDR1 MRHNA, CDR2 SNTAGT. This CDR3 region has 13 residues. Documented time point: patch test 3, about 24 weeks after DPC sensitization. Treatment: therapeutic diphenylcyclopropenone sensitization with weekly scalp DPC.

V gene TRBV6-4 combines with J gene TRBJ1-1; 8 bases map to TRBD1. This clonotype was obtained from a middle-aged woman with alopecia areata. Some clones in this sample may be carry-over from other donors' samples. The sequencing used whole blood, collected in connection with sensitization to the hapten diphenylcyclopropenone (DPC). Here the CDR3 DNA reads TGTGCCAGCAGGGACAGGGAGGGCACTGAAGCTTTCTTT. Translated, it gives CASRDREGTEAFF.